Below, 17 T cell receptor beta chains from the same sample are listed, as sequenced in a study of human T cells and chemical hapten exposure. Time point in this sample: patch test 1, 2 weeks after DPC sensitization. Treatment indicated: therapeutic diphenylcyclopropenone sensitization with weekly scalp DPC. TCRdb passed the RACE reads through MiXCR, listing each CDR3 protein once. This sample carries about 74,000 distinct CDR3 sequences, 32% of them seen once, and the ten largest clones take roughly 10%. This specimen was whole blood, taken in connection with sensitization to the hapten diphenylcyclopropenone (DPC). These receptor sequences come from a man aged 40-50 years with alopecia areata. Some clones in this sample may be carry-over from other donors' samples.

This clonotype was recorded only once. The genes are TRBV3-1 and TRBJ2-5, with 8 bases aligning to TRBD2. J was trimmed by 6 bases and V by 4 bases; bases with no gene match: 7. Per the germline V gene, CDR1 is LGHDT and CDR2 is YNNKEL (reference sequence). This CDR3 spans 14 amino acids. CDR3 loop: CASSPGTRMQTQYF. CDR3 coding DNA: TGTGCCAGCAGCCCGGGGACTAGAATGCAGACCCAGTACTTC.

This clonotype occurred many times. The rearrangement links TRBV20-1 to TRBJ2-5; 8 bases are a match to TRBD2. The length of the CDR3 is 15 residues. Trimming removed 1 base from V and 1 base from J; junction bases left unmatched: 5. The germline CDR1 and CDR2 sequences are DFQATT and SNEGSKA (reference sequence). In DNA, the CDR3 is TGCAGTGCTAGAGTTAGCGGGACGGCCCAAGAGACCCAGTACTTC. It encodes CSARVSGTAQETQYF.

V is TRBV29-1 and J is TRBJ2-1; 9 bases line up with TRBD2. The CDR3 covers 15 residues. Trimming cost V 4 bases and J 4 bases; bases outside gene matches: 8. CDR1 is SQVTM and CDR2 is ANQGSEA in the germline V gene. CDR3 protein: CSVVGSGRPYNEQFF. CDR3 in DNA: TGCAGCGTTGTGGGAAGCGGGAGGCCATACAATGAGCAGTTCTTC.

V and J are TRBV12-3 or TRBV12-4 and TRBJ2-5, with D possibly being TRBD2 (6 bases). The V end was cut by 7 bases, the J end by 2 bases, with 14 bases between. This CDR3 contains 14 residues. CDR3 sequence reads: CASTRLAQQETQYF. The CDR3 DNA sequence: TGTGCCAGCACTAGGCTAGCGCAACAAGAGACCCAGTACTTC.

The chain carries TRBV14 and TRBJ2-5, with 8 bases aligning to TRBD1. CDR3 size: 15 residues. V lost 4 bases, J lost 5 bases, and 9 bases stayed unmatched. CDR1 and CDR2 (germline): SGHDN, FVKESK. The CDR3 sequence is CASSLRQGLGETQYF. For the CDR3, the DNA is TGTGCCAGCAGCCTCCGACAGGGGCTAGGGGAGACCCAGTACTTC.

This clonotype was detected only a few times. The chain has TRBV5-1 and TRBJ2-6; 10 bases are a match to TRBD2. The germline CDR1 and CDR2 sequences are SGHRS and YFSETQ. The CDR3 is 16 residues long. V gave up 4 bases and J gave up 4 bases; unmatched junction bases: 5. CDR3: CASSPGLAPGANVLTF. CDR3 in DNA: TGCGCCAGCAGCCCGGGACTAGCGCCCGGGGCCAACGTCCTGACTTTC.

V usage is TRBV2 and J usage is TRBJ2-4; a weak D match, TRBD1 (6 bases). Germline CDR1 is SNHLY and CDR2 is FYNNEI. Trimming took off 5 bases at V and 4 bases at J, with 15 bases between the two ends. This CDR3 comprises 15 residues. DNA for the CDR3: TGTGCCAGCAGTAACGTCGTGGACAGTAAAAACATTCAGTACTTC. The encoded protein is CASSNVVDSKNIQYF.

The V and J genes are TRBV11-2 and TRBJ2-2, with TRBD2 identical over 11 bases. Germline V gives CDR1 SGHAT, CDR2 FQNNGV. The trim removed 4 bases at V and 6 bases at J, leaving 10 bases unmatched. The CDR3 spans 17 residues. The CDR3 protein is CASSWTELAGVAGELFF. For the CDR3, the DNA is TGTGCCAGCAGCTGGACCGAACTAGCGGGAGTTGCCGGGGAGCTGTTTTTT.

This chain joins TRBV6-1 and TRBJ2-7, with D perhaps TRBD1 (5 bases). The CDR3 covers 14 residues. The germline V and J ends were trimmed by 2 bases and 3 bases, with 11 bases remaining between them. Germline V gives CDR1 MNHNS, CDR2 SASEGT. CDR3 nucleotides: TGTGCCAGCAGTGAAAGGGGCTGGAACTACGAGCAGTACTTC. It specifies CASSERGWNYEQYF.

The chain is built from TRBV27 and TRBJ2-5; D gene unclear. Germline lookup yields CDR1 MNHEY and CDR2 SMNVEV (reference sequence). V was pared by 6 bases and J by 3 bases, with 11 bases between. The CDR3 sequence is 13 residues long. CDR3 region: CASRRQTEETQYF. The CDR3 DNA sequence: TGTGCCAGCAGACGACAAACCGAAGAGACCCAGTACTTC.

The chain joins TRBV6-1 to TRBJ1-5, with TRBD1 identical over 7 bases. The CDR3 sequence is 14 residues long. Germline V gives CDR1 MNHNS, CDR2 SASEGT. Trimming at V came to 6 bases and at J to 4 bases, leaving 6 bases not matched to a gene. CDR3 bases: TGTGCCAGCAGCGGTCAGGGGGGGAATCAGCCCCAGCATTTT. This gives the protein CASSGQGGNQPQHF.

The chain recombines TRBV28 with TRBJ2-7; 8 nucleotides line up with TRBD1. CDR1 is MDHEN and CDR2 is SYDVKM in the germline V gene. The length of the CDR3 is 14 residues. V shed 4 bases and J 2 bases; nucleotides not matched to a gene: 4. The CDR3 DNA is TGTGCCAGCAGTTGGGGACAGGACACCTACGAGCAGTACTTC. As protein: CASSWGQDTYEQYF.

The V call is TRBV20-1, the J call TRBJ2-1; 7 bases line up with TRBD1. Trimming at V came to 6 bases and at J to 5 bases, leaving 7 bases not matched to a gene. The germline V gene has CDR1 DFQATT and CDR2 SNEGSKA (reference sequence). The CDR3 loop spans 13 amino acids. In DNA form, the CDR3 reads TGCAGTGCGTCTTACAGGGGTAACAATGAGCAGTTCTTC. It codes for CSASYRGNNEQFF.

The J gene is TRBJ1-4, the V gene TRBV27; D unresolved. The CDR3 loop spans 19 amino acids. Trimming stripped 6 bases from V and 0 bases from J, with 23 bases between. Per the germline V gene, CDR1 is MNHEY and CDR2 is SMNVEV (reference sequence). The CDR3 DNA reads as TGTGCCAGCAGCTTCCCGGTCCCCTTTACTCCTCCAACTAATGAAAAACTGTTTTTT. Translated: CASSFPVPFTPPTNEKLFF.

In its sample, this clonotype was seen many times. V gene TRBV20-1 combines with J gene TRBJ1-6; no firm D call. There are 13 residues in the CDR3. CDR1 is DFQATT, CDR2 SNEGSKA, per germline (reference sequence). Deletions cut 4 bases from V and 0 bases from J, with 4 bases between. The CDR3 loop is CSAKDSYNSPLHF. Here the CDR3 DNA reads TGCAGTGCTAAGGACTCCTATAATTCACCCCTCCACTTT.

The V and J genes are TRBV20-1 and TRBJ2-7, with 9 bases aligning to TRBD2. The CDR3 extends over 15 amino acids. Germline V lookup: CDR1 DFQATT, CDR2 SNEGSKA (reference sequence). With 3 bases clipped from V and 6 bases from J, the junction kept 12 bases outside the gene matches. The CDR3 DNA reads as TGCAGTGCTAGTCCCATTAGCGGGAGCTTGATCGAGCAGTACTTC. It specifies CSASPISGSLIEQYF.

V gene TRBV24-1 combines with J gene TRBJ2-3; 7 bases agree with TRBD1. CDR1 is KGHDR, CDR2 SFDVKD, per germline. The V gene end was trimmed by 4 bases and the J gene end by 4 bases; junction bases not matched to a gene: 10. This CDR3 region has 16 residues. The CDR3 loop reads CATSDIQGVGSDTQYF. Written as DNA, the CDR3 is TGTGCCACCAGTGACATTCAGGGGGTCGGGTCAGATACGCAGTATTTT.